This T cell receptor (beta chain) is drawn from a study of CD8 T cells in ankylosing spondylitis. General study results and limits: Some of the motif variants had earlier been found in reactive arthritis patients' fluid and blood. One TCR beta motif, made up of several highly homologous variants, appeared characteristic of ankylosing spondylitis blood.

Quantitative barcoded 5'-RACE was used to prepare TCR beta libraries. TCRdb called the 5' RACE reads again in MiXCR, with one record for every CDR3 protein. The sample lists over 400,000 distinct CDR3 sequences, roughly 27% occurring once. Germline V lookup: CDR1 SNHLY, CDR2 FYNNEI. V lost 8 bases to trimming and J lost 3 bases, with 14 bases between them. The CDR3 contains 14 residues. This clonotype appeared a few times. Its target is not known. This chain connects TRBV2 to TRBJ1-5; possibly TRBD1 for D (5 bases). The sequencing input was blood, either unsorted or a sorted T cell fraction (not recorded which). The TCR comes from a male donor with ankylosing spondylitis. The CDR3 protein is CASSRGFNNQPQHF. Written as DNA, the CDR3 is TGTGCCAGCTCCCGGGGGTTTAACAATCAGCCCCAGCATTTT.